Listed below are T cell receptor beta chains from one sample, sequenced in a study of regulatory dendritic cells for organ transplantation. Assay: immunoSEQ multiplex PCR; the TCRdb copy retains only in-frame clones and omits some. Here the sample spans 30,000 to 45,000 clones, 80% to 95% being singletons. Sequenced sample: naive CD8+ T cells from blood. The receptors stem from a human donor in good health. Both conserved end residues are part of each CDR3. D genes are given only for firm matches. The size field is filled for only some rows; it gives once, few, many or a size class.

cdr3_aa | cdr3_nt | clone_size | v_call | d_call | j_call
CASSFSPGLTGELFF | TGTGCCAGCAGTTTTTCCCCGGGCCTAACCGGGGAGCTGTTTTTT | once | TRBV28 | NA | TRBJ2-2
CASSSRVYGYTF | TGTGCCAGCAGCTCTAGGGTCTATGGCTACACCTTC | few | TRBV9 | NA | TRBJ1-2
CASSPRTGGYEQYF | TGTGCCAGCAGCCCCCGGACAGGAGGCTACGAGCAGTACTTC | NA | TRBV9 | TRBD1 | TRBJ2-7
CASSLLGLGELFF | TGTGCCAGCAGCTTGCTGGGCCTAGGGGAGCTGTTTTTT | NA | TRBV5-4 | NA | TRBJ2-2
CASSSTGGNQPQHF | TGTGCCAGCAGCTCGACAGGGGGCAATCAGCCCCAGCATTTT | NA | TRBV7-9 | TRBD1 | TRBJ1-5
CASSPKGGTGNFEQYF | TGTGCCAGCAGCCCAAAGGGGGGGACAGGAAACTTCGAGCAGTACTTC | NA | TRBV7-9 | NA | TRBJ2-7
CATSREMGTSAYEQYF | TGTGCCACCAGCAGAGAAATGGGGACGTCCGCCTACGAGCAGTACTTC | NA | TRBV15 | NA | TRBJ2-7
CASSLDIGGLNTEAFF | TGTGCCAGCAGCTTGGATATTGGGGGCTTGAACACTGAAGCTTTCTTT | NA | TRBV5-4 | NA | TRBJ1-1
CASSVGAVGKETQYF | TGTGCCAGCAGCGTCGGTGCGGTAGGAAAAGAGACCCAGTACTTC | NA | TRBV9 | NA | TRBJ2-5
CASSVGGSGYNEQFF | TGTGCCAGCAGCGTAGGGGGTAGCGGTTACAATGAGCAGTTCTTC | NA | TRBV9 | NA | TRBJ2-1
CASSPDREWGQPQHF | TGTGCCAGTAGTCCGGACAGGGAGTGGGGTCAGCCCCAGCATTTT | NA | TRBV19 | TRBD1 | TRBJ1-5
CASSITGVEQYF | TGTGCCAGCAGTATTACAGGGGTCGAGCAGTACTTC | NA | TRBV27 | TRBD1 | TRBJ2-7
CASSHRVHSNQPQHF | TGTGCCAGTAGTCACAGGGTCCATAGCAATCAGCCCCAGCATTTT | NA | TRBV19 | NA | TRBJ1-5
CASSLTTGTYEQYF | TGTGCCAGCAGCCTCACGACAGGGACCTACGAGCAGTACTTC | NA | TRBV14 | TRBD1 | TRBJ2-7
CASSSDREGYEQYF | TGTGCCAGCTCTTCGGACAGGGAGGGCTACGAGCAGTACTTC | NA | TRBV18 | NA | TRBJ2-7
CASSPDRETEAFF | TGTGCCAGCAGCCCAGACAGGGAGACTGAAGCTTTCTTT | NA | TRBV7-9 | TRBD1 | TRBJ1-1
CASSLVPAGFSYNEQFF | TGTGCCAGCAGCTTAGTCCCAGCGGGTTTCTCCTACAATGAGCAGTTCTTC | NA | TRBV5-5 | NA | TRBJ2-1
CASSFSSSNSYNEQFF | TGTGCCAGCAGCTTTAGTTCTTCTAACTCCTACAATGAGCAGTTCTTC | NA | TRBV13 | NA | TRBJ2-1
CASTSGGSYEQYF | TGTGCCAGCACGAGCGGGGGATCCTACGAGCAGTACTTC | NA | TRBV13 | TRBD2 | TRBJ2-7
CASSLVLGTEAFF | TGTGCCAGCAGCTTGGTCCTCGGGACCGAAGCTTTCTTT | NA | TRBV5-8 | NA | TRBJ1-1
CASSLGVAGYQPQHF | TGTGCCAGCAGTTTAGGGGTTGCGGGGTATCAGCCCCAGCATTTT | NA | TRBV27 | NA | TRBJ1-5
CSVELLAGRLYEQYF | TGCAGCGTTGAATTATTGGCGGGAAGATTGTACGAGCAGTACTTC | NA | TRBV29-1 | NA | TRBJ2-7
CASGDRIYGYTF | TGTGCCAGCGGGGACAGAATATATGGCTACACCTTC | NA | TRBV2 | TRBD1 | TRBJ1-2
CASMAGYYGYTF | TGTGCCAGTATGGCCGGGTACTATGGCTACACCTTC | few | TRBV19 | NA | TRBJ1-2
CSFSPAGTGKTEAFF | TGCAGCTTCTCCCCGGCCGGGACAGGGAAAACTGAAGCTTTCTTT | NA | TRBV29-1 | TRBD1 | TRBJ1-1
CASSAQGDGYTF | TGTGCCAGCAGCGCTCAGGGGGATGGCTACACCTTC | NA | TRBV9 | TRBD1 | TRBJ1-2
CSVIDGGRGYTF | TGCAGCGTAATTGATGGGGGTAGGGGCTACACCTTC | once | TRBV29-1 | NA | TRBJ1-2